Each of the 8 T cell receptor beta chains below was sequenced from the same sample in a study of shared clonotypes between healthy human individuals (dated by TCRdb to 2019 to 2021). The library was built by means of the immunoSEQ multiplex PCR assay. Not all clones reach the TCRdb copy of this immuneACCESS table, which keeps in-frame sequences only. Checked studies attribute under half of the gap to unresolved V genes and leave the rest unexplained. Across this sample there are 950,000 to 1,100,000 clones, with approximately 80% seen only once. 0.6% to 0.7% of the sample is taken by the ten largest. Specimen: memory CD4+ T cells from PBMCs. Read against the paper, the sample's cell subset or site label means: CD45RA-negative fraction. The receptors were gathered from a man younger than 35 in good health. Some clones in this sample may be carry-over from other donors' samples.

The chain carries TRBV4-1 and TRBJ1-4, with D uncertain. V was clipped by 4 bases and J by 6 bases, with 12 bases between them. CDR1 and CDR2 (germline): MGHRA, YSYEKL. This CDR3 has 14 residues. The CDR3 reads CASSLFGLDEKLFF. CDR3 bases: TGCGCCAGCAGCCTTTTCGGGCTTGATGAAAAACTGTTTTTT.

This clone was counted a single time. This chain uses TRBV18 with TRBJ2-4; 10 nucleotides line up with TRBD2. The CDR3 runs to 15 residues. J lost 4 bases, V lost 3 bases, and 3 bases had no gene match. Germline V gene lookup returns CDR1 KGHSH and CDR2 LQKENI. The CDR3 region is CASSPLLAGKNIQYF. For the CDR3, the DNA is TGTGCCAGCTCACCCTTACTAGCGGGGAAAAACATTCAGTACTTC.

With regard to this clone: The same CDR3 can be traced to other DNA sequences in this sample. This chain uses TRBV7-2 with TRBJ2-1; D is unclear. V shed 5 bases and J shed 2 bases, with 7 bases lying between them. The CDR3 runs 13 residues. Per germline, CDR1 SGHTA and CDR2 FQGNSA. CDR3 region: CASSPRAYNEQFF. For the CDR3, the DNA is TGTGCCAGCAGCCCTAGGGCCTACAATGAGCAGTTCTTC. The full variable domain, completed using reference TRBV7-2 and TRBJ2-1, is GAGVSQSPSNKVTEKGKDVELRCDPISGHTALYWYRQSLGQGLEFLIYFQGNSAPDKSGLPSDRFSAERTGGSVSTLTIQRTQQEDSAVYLCASSPRAYNEQFFGPGTRLTVL.

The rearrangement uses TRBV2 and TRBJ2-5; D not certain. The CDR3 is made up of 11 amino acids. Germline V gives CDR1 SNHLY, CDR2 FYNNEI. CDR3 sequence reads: CVLGYQETQYF. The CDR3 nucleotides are TGTGTCTTAGGGTACCAAGAGACCCAGTACTTC.

Written as DNA, the CDR3 is TGTGCCAGCAGCGGGGGGACAGGATTTTACGAGCAGTACTTC. Translating it yields CASSGGTGFYEQYF. J is TRBJ2-7 and V is TRBV9; 8 bases map to TRBD1. V shed 3 bases, J shed 4 bases, and the junction held 6 bases outside the gene matches. CDR3 length equals 14 residues. Germline loops: CDR1 SGDLS, CDR2 YYNGEE.

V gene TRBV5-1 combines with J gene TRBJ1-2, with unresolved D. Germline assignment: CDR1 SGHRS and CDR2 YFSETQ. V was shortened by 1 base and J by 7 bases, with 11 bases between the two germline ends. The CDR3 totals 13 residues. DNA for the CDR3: TGCGCCAGCAGCTTGTCAGCGGCTGGTGGCTACACCTTC. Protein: CASSLSAAGGYTF.

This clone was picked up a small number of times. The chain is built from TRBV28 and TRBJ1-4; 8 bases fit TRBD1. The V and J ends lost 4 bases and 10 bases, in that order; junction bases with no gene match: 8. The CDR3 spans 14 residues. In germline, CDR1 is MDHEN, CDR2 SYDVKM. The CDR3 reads CASSSTGGGVKLFF. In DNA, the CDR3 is TGTGCCAGCAGTTCAACAGGGGGAGGGGTAAAACTGTTTTTT.

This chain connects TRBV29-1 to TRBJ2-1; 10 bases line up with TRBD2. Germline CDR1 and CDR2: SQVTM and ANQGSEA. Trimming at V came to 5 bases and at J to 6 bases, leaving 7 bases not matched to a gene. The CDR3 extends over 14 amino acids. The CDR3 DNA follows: TGCAGCGTTCCGGGACTAGCGTTTACCAATGAGCAGTTCTTC. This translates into CSVPGLAFTNEQFF.